These 19 T cell receptor beta chains originate from one sample sequenced in a study of long-term antiretroviral therapy in people with HIV. At the survey level, the v3.0 immunoSEQ assay was run. Sequencing used immunoSEQ multiplex PCR; TCRdb keeps in-frame clones, though not all of them. This table has 17,000 or so clones, 70% to 90% appearing once. The specimen comprised unsorted PBMCs, sampled 0.3 years after starting antiretroviral therapy. These receptors all stem from a man aged 18 to 35 with HIV.

Only a few counts were recorded for this clone. The CDR3 spells CASSQLWPQLGGTDTQYF. CDR3 nucleotide sequence: TGCGCCAGCAGCCAGTTGTGGCCTCAGCTTGGAGGCACAGATACGCAGTATTTT. V is TRBV4-1 and J is TRBJ2-3; D is ambiguous. From germline, CDR1 is MGHRA and CDR2 YSYEKL. Trimming cost V 3 bases and J 1 base, with 20 bases left between them. The CDR3 sequence is 18 residues long.

The chain combines TRBV10-3 with TRBJ2-7, with D unclear. The V end was cut by 8 bases, the J end by 5 bases, with 16 bases between. Germline-derived CDR1 and CDR2 are ENHRY and SYGVKD. This CDR3 has 13 residues. The CDR3 DNA sequence: TGTGCCATCGCCCACGGATCGGGTCACGAGCAGTACGTC. Its translation: CAIAHGSGHEQYV.

In DNA form, the CDR3 reads TGTGCCAGCAGTTTTTTATCTACACATAGCTCTGGGGCCAACGTCCTGACTTTC. It yields the protein CASSFLSTHSSGANVLTF. The chain combines TRBV27 with TRBJ2-6, with D uncertain. Germline V lookup: CDR1 MNHEY, CDR2 SMNVEV (reference sequence). Trimming took 3 bases from V and 0 from J, leaving 15 bases between them. The CDR3 totals 18 residues.

CDR3 coding DNA: TGTGCCAGCAGCAACGGACAGACCGGCTACACCTTC. It is translated as CASSNGQTGYTF. The chain combines TRBV6-5 with TRBJ1-2; weak D call: TRBD1 (6 bases). The CDR3 contains 12 residues. Trimming cost V 6 bases and J 8 bases, with 13 bases left between them. CDR1 and CDR2 from the germline V gene are MNHEY and SVGAGI.

Details on this clone: The junction does not match germline at one end; this may be a read error. The V and J genes are TRBV2 and TRBJ2-1, with TRBD2 identical over 9 bases. The CDR3 contains 12 residues. Germline CDR1 is SNHLY and CDR2 is FYNNEI. DNA for the CDR3: TGTGCCAGCAATTGGGATAGCGGGGGTAAGATCTTC. Translating it yields CASNWDSGGKIF. The full variable domain, with the rest looked up from reference TRBV2 and TRBJ2-1, is EPEVTQTPSHQVTQMGQEVILRCVPISNHLYFYWYRQILGQKVEFLVSFYNNEISEKSEIFDDQFSVERPDGSNFTLKIRSTKLEDSAMYFCASNWDSGGKIFGPGTRLTVL.

The genes are TRBV7-9 and TRBJ2-7; TRBD1 aligns across 7 bases. V lost 4 bases, J lost 3 bases, and 6 bases stayed unmatched. The CDR3 length is 14 residues. In germline, CDR1 is SEHNR, CDR2 FQNEAQ (reference sequence). CDR3 bases: TGTGCCAGCAGCTCCCGGGACAGCGACTACGAGCAGTACTTC. Protein sequence: CASSSRDSDYEQYF.

The V call is TRBV5-6, the J call TRBJ1-1; TRBD1 is a possible D gene (6 bases). Germline CDR1 is SGHDT and CDR2 is YYEEEE. V gave up 4 bases and J gave up 0 bases, with 13 bases separating them. The CDR3 is 15 amino acids. CDR3 nucleotides: TGTGCCAGCAGCGGGAGGGGGAAGATGAACACTGAAGCTTTCTTT. Protein sequence: CASSGRGKMNTEAFF. The complete variable domain, with remaining parts taken from reference TRBV5-6 and TRBJ1-1, reads DAGVTQSPTHLIKTRGQQVTLRCSPKSGHDTVSWYQQALGQGPQFIFQYYEEEERQRGNFPDRFSGHQFPNYSSELNVNALLLGDSALYLCASSGRGKMNTEAFFGQGTRLTVV.

The chain links TRBV7-9 to TRBJ2-6; D may be TRBD1 (6 bases). The CDR3 is 17 residues long. V was shortened by 2 bases and J by 0 bases, with 11 bases between the two germline ends. Germline CDR1 SEHNR, CDR2 FQNEAQ (reference sequence). The CDR3 loop is CASSLLGQHSGANVLTF. CDR3 sequence (DNA): TGTGCCAGCAGCTTACTAGGACAGCACTCTGGGGCCAACGTCCTGACTTTC.

The V call is TRBV9, the J call TRBJ2-7; weak D call: TRBD1 (5 bases). Trimming shortened V by 3 bases and J by 0 bases, and 7 bases separated the two germline ends. Germline lookup yields CDR1 SGDLS and CDR2 YYNGEE. The length of the CDR3 is 13 residues. The chain's CDR3 is CASSGGSSYEQYF. CDR3 nucleotides: TGTGCCAGCAGCGGGGGCAGCTCCTACGAGCAGTACTTC.

This clone has just one count. The chain has TRBV4-2 and TRBJ2-5; possible D gene TRBD1, 5 bases. There are 13 residues in the CDR3. Germline V gives CDR1 LGHNA, CDR2 YNFKEQ. The V gene lost 1 base and the J gene lost 5 bases, with 8 bases spanning the gap. The CDR3 DNA reads TGTGCCAGCAGCCAAGGGACAATGGAGACCCAGTACTTC. Protein: CASSQGTMETQYF.

This clone was seen just once. The chain couples TRBV27 to TRBJ2-3, with a weak D call TRBD1 (6 bases). V was cut by 1 base and J by 7 bases, with 12 bases left in between. Germline CDR1 is MNHEY and CDR2 is SMNVEV (reference sequence). The CDR3 is made up of 14 amino acids. CDR3 sequence reads: CASSLYRGSNTQYF. In nucleotides, the CDR3 is TGTGCCAGCAGTTTATATAGGGGGTCGAATACGCAGTATTTT.

The chain uses TRBV11-2 and TRBJ1-6, with 8 nucleotides matching TRBD1. V lost 2 bases and J lost 9; bases outside the gene matches: 0. The germline CDR1 and CDR2 sequences are SGHAT and FQNNGV. The CDR3 spans 13 residues. CDR3 residues: CASSLQGASPLHF. CDR3 coding DNA: TGTGCCAGCAGCTTACAGGGGGCTTCACCCCTCCACTTT.

The gene calls are TRBV27 and TRBJ2-3; D may match TRBD1 or TRBD2 (5 bases each). The V end was cut by 0 bases, the J end by 6 bases, with 16 bases between. This CDR3 has 16 amino acids. Germline lookup yields CDR1 MNHEY and CDR2 SMNVEV (reference sequence). The CDR3 DNA is TGTGCCAGCAGTTTATCATCCGGGACCCTTGGCGATACGCAGTATTTT. Translation gives CASSLSSGTLGDTQYF.

This chain connects TRBV19 to TRBJ1-5; D is possibly TRBD1 (5 bases). This CDR3 comprises 17 residues. V lost 2 bases and J 6 bases, leaving 20 bases between the germline ends. Germline assignment: CDR1 LNHDA and CDR2 SQIVND (reference sequence). The CDR3 loop is CASSIIGVGPTSQPQHF. CDR3 coding DNA: TGTGCCAGTAGTATAATAGGGGTAGGGCCGACTAGTCAGCCCCAGCATTTT.

V and J are TRBV6-6 and TRBJ2-7; TRBD1 matches at 10 bases. Germline values: CDR1 MNHNY, CDR2 SVGAGI (reference sequence). V dropped 5 bases and J dropped 4; count of bases not matched to a gene: 11. CDR3 length: 16 amino acids. CDR3: CASSTSRQGARYEQYF. The CDR3 nucleotides are TGTGCCAGCAGTACCTCCAGACAGGGGGCGAGGTACGAGCAGTACTTC.

This rearrangement joins TRBV10-2 to TRBJ2-7; TRBD2 matches at 13 bases. The CDR3 is made up of 15 amino acids. V dropped 4 bases and J dropped 4; count of bases not matched to a gene: 4. Per the germline V gene, CDR1 is WSHSY and CDR2 is SAAADI. DNA of the CDR3: TGCGCCAGCAGTGGACTAGCGGGGGGCCCTTACGAGCAGTACTTC. Its protein product is CASSGLAGGPYEQYF.

The chain carries TRBV28 and TRBJ2-2; 9 bases are a match to TRBD2. Trimming removed 6 bases from V and 5 bases from J; junction bases left unmatched: 7. The germline V gene has CDR1 MDHEN and CDR2 SYDVKM. The CDR3 is 15 residues long. CDR3 sequence (DNA): TGTGCCAGCAGCCTCCCGGGACTAGCAACCGGGGAGCTGTTTTTT. Translation: CASSLPGLATGELFF.

The CDR3 nucleotides are TGTGCCAGCAGTAGAGGACAGGGGGAGTACGAGCAGTACGTC. As protein: CASSRGQGEYEQYV. The V and J genes are TRBV27 and TRBJ2-7; 10 bases match TRBD1. The CDR3 extends over 14 amino acids. With 5 bases clipped from V and 4 bases from J, the junction kept 5 bases outside the gene matches. Germline V gene lookup returns CDR1 MNHEY and CDR2 SMNVEV (reference sequence).

This clone was counted only a few times. This sequence joins TRBV7-9 and TRBJ1-2; D might be TRBD1 (6 bases). This CDR3 is 15 amino acids long. Germline V gene sequence: CDR1 SEHNR, CDR2 FQNEAQ (reference sequence). The V end lost 5 bases, the J end lost 8 bases, and 21 bases lay between the germline ends. The chain's CDR3 is CASSPTGTVTSGYTF. The DNA of the CDR3 is TGTGCCAGCAGCCCTACAGGGACCGTAACTTCGGGCTACACCTTC. The full variable domain, with the rest looked up from reference TRBV7-9 and TRBJ1-2, is DTGVSQNPRHKITKRGQNVTFRCDPISEHNRLYWYRQTLGQGPEFLTYFQNEAQLEKSRLLSDRFSAERPKGSFSTLEIQRTEQGDSAMYLCASSPTGTVTSGYTFGSGTRLTVV.